This TCR beta chain stems from a study of CD8+CD57+ T cells in acquired aplastic anemia. Findings of the study overall: Overlapping CD8+ CDR3 repertoires of patients and controls contained some 27 shared sequences.

Profiles of TCR beta VDJ and CDR3 were generated from a genomic DNA template. Using its own MiXCR run on the reads, TCRdb lists one record per CDR3 protein. The table lists under 200,000 distinct CDR3 sequences, around 48% of them singletons, with around 3% in the top ten. Flow cytometry had shown expanded CD8+CD57+ cells in the patients chosen for sequencing. Every patient was diagnosed with severe acquired aplastic anemia. Patients had undergone no therapy by the time their blood was sampled. Concerning this clonotype: What it recognizes is unknown.

Germline CDR1 is DFQATT and CDR2 is SNEGSKA (reference sequence). Deletions cut 6 bases from V and 8 bases from J, with 19 bases between. This CDR3 is 13 amino acids long. This sequence originates from a human donor with aplastic anemia. Sample: sorted CD4+, CD8+, or CD8+CD57+ T cells (not recorded which) from PBMCs. The chain combines TRBV20-1 with TRBJ1-1; D possibly corresponds to TRBD1 (5 bases). The CDR3 nucleotides are TGCAGTGCCCCTTCCTTGGGGGGGTGGGAAGCTTTCTTT. Residues: CSAPSLGGWEAFF.